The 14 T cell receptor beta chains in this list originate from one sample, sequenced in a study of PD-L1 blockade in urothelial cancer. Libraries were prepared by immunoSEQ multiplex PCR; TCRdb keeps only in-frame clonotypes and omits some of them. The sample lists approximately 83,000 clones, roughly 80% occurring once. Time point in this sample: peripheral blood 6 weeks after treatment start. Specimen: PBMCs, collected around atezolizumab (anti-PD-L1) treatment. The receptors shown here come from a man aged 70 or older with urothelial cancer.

CDR3 loop: CASSAEGASSYNEQFF. The CDR3 DNA sequence: TGCGCCAGCAGCGCCGAAGGGGCCAGCTCCTACAATGAGCAGTTCTTC. This chain links TRBV5-1 with TRBJ2-1; possible D gene TRBD1, 5 bases. Trimming cost V 4 bases and J 0 bases, with 14 bases left between them. The CDR3 loop spans 16 amino acids. The germline gives CDR1 SGHRS, CDR2 YFSETQ.

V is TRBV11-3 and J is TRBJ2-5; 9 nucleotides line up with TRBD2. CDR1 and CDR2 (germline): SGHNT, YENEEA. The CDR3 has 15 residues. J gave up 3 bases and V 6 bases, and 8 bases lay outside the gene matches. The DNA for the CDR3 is TGTGCCAGCAGTTCTAGGTTAGCGGGGGAAGAGACCCAGTACTTC. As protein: CASSSRLAGEETQYF.

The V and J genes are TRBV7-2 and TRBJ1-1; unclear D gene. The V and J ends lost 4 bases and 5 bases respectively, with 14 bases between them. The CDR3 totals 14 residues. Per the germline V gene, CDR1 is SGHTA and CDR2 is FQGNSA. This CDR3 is CASSSEVRFTEAFF. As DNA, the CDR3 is TGTGCCAGCAGCTCCGAGGTGAGATTTACTGAAGCTTTCTTT.

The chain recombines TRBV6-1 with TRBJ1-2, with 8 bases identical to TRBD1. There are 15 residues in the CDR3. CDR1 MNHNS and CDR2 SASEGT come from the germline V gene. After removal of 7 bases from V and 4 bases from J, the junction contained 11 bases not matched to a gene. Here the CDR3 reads CASTRRTGWSYGYTF. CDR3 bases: TGTGCCAGCACCCGTCGGACAGGGTGGAGCTATGGCTACACCTTC.

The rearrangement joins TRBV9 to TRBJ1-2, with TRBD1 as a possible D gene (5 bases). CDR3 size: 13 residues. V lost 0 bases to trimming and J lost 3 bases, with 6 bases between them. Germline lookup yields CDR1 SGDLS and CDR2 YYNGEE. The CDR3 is CASSVGGDYGYTF. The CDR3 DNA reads TGTGCCAGCAGCGTAGGGGGGGACTATGGCTACACCTTC.

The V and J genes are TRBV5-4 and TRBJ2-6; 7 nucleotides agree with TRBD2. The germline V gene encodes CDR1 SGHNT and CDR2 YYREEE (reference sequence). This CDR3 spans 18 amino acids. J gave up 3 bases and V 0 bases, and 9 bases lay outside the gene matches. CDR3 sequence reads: CASSLAGGRRGGANVLTF. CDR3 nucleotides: TGTGCCAGCAGCTTGGCCGGGGGGAGGAGGGGTGGGGCCAACGTCCTGACTTTC. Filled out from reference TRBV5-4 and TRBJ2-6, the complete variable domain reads ETGVTQSPTHLIKTRGQQVTLRCSSQSGHNTVSWYQQALGQGPQFIFQYYREEENGRGNFPPRFSGLQFPNYSSELNVNALELDDSALYLCASSLAGGRRGGANVLTFGAGSRLTVL.

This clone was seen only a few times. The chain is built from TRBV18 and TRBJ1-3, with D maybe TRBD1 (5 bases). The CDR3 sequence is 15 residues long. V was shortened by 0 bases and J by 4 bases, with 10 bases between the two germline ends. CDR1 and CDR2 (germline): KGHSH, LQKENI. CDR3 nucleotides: TGTGCCAGCTCACCACCCGGGGGTAGAGGAAACACCATATATTTT. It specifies CASSPPGGRGNTIYF.

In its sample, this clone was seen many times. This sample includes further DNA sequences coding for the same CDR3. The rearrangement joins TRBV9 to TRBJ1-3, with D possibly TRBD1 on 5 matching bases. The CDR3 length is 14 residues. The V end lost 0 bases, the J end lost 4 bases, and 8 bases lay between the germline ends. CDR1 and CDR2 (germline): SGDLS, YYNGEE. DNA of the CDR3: TGTGCCAGCAGCGTAGCAGGGTTGGGAAACACCATATATTTT. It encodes CASSVAGLGNTIYF.

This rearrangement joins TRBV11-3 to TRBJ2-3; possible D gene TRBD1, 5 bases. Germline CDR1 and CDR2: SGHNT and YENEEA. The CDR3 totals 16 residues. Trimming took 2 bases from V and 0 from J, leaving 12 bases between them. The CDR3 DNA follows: TGTGCCAGCAGCTTAAGCCGGACAATTAGCACAGATACGCAGTATTTT. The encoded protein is CASSLSRTISTDTQYF.

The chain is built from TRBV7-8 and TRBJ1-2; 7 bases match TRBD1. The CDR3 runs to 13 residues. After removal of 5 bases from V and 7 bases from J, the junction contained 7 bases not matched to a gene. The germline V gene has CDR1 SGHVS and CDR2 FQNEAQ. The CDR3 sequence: CASSPQGDGGYTF. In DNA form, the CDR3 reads TGTGCCAGCAGCCCCCAGGGGGATGGTGGCTACACCTTC.

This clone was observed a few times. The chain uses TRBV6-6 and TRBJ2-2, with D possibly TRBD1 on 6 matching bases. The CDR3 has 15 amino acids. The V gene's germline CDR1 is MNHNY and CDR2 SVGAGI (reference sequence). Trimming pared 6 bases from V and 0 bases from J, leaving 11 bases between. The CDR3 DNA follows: TGTGCCAGCAGCGCTGGACAGACGAACACCGGGGAGCTGTTTTTT. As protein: CASSAGQTNTGELFF.

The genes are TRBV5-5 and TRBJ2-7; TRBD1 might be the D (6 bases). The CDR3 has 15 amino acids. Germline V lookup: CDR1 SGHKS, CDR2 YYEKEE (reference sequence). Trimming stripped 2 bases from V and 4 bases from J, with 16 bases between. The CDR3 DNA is TGTGCCAGCAGCTTAAGTATTGGCAGGGGTTACGAGCAGTACTTC. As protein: CASSLSIGRGYEQYF. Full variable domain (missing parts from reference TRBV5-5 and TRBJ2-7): DAGVTQSPTHLIKTRGQQVTLRCSPISGHKSVSWYQQVLGQGPQFIFQYYEKEERGRGNFPDRFSARQFPNYSSELNVNALLLGDSALYLCASSLSIGRGYEQYFGPGTRLTVT.

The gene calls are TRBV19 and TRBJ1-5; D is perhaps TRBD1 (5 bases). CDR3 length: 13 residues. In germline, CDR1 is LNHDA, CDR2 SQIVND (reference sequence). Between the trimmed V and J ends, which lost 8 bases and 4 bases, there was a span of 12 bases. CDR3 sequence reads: CASGQGRNQPQHF. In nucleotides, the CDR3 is TGTGCCAGTGGGCAGGGTCGTAATCAGCCCCAGCATTTT.

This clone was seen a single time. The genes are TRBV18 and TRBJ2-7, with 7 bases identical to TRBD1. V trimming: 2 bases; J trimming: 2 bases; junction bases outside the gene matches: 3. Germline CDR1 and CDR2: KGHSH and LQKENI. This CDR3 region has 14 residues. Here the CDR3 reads CASSPGTETYEQYF. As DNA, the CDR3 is TGTGCCAGCTCACCAGGGACAGAGACCTACGAGCAGTACTTC.